This T cell receptor (beta chain) was recorded in a study of blood T cells in healthy people across ages. Study results and caveats: Roughly linearly, TCR beta diversity per million T cells fell as age increased.

Germline lookup yields CDR1 DFQATT and CDR2 SNEGSKA (reference sequence). This CDR3 contains 15 residues. V shed 6 bases and J shed 1 base, with 19 bases lying between them. This clonotype was seen ten or more times. Antigen: not known. Each donor supplied 8 to 10 milliliters of peripheral blood. The authors extracted at least 5 micrograms of total RNA per sample. Alongside a J-beta primer mix, a sample-barcoded 5' primer served in a second PCR lasting 7 to 11 cycles. TCRdb independently ran MiXCR on the 5' RACE reads; one entry per CDR3 protein. Of about 750,000 distinct CDR3 sequences detected, 53% appear once; the ten largest clones hold about 42%.

This receptor was identified in a man aged 80 or over in good health. The chain employs TRBV20-1 and TRBJ2-7, with D perhaps matching TRBD2 (5 bases). Input material: blood. CDR3 amino acids: CSARRRFGESYEQYF. CDR3 nucleotides: TGCAGTGCCCGGAGGCGATTTGGGGAATCCTACGAGCAGTACTTC.